The rows below give T cell receptor beta chains drawn from one sample of a study of response to subunit inactivated influenza vaccine. TCRdb reprocessed the RT-PCR reads via MiXCR and lists one record per CDR3 protein. The profile shows a few hundred thousand distinct CDR3 sequences, 12% of them singletons. Sequencing was performed on non-naive T cells sorted from PBMCs, taken roughly 2 weeks before vaccination. The receptors derive from a man in his fifties who received an inactivated influenza vaccine. Each CDR3 is given with its conserved first and last residue. Fields, in order: CDR3 protein, CDR3 DNA, D gene, V gene, clone size, J gene. The D gene is left open where the match is weak. Some rows have no size entry. The others give once, few or many, or a class for an expanded clone.

CDR3 protein: CASSLDRGTDTQYF
CDR3 DNA: TGTGCCAGCAGCTTAGACAGGGGGACAGATACGCAGTATTTT
D gene: TRBD1
V gene: TRBV11-2
clone size: many
J gene: TRBJ2-3

CDR3 protein: CASSMTGTNTIGELFF
CDR3 DNA: TGTGCCAGCAGTATGACCGGGACTAACACGATCGGGGAGCTGTTTTTT
D gene: TRBD2
V gene: TRBV6-1
clone size: few
J gene: TRBJ2-2

CDR3 protein: CASSQMGRGGEQYF
CDR3 DNA: TGTGCCAGCAGCCAAATGGGCAGGGGGGGCGAGCAGTACTTC
D gene: .
V gene: TRBV3-1
clone size: few
J gene: TRBJ2-7

CDR3 protein: CASSLDRGLRNEQFF
CDR3 DNA: TGTGCCAGCAGTTTAGACAGGGGGCTTAGGAATGAGCAGTTCTTC
D gene: TRBD1
V gene: TRBV12-3/TRBV12-4
clone size: many
J gene: TRBJ2-1

CDR3 protein: CASSPTGNLYTGELFF
CDR3 DNA: TGTGCCAGCAGCCCAACTGGGAACCTGTACACCGGGGAGCTGTTTTTT
D gene: .
V gene: TRBV12-3/TRBV12-4
clone size: many
J gene: TRBJ2-2

CDR3 protein: CASSRQGNQPQHF
CDR3 DNA: TGTGCCAGCAGCCGACAAGGCAATCAGCCCCAGCATTTT
D gene: .
V gene: TRBV7-2
clone size: .
J gene: TRBJ1-5

CDR3 protein: CASSPQSNTEAFF
CDR3 DNA: TGTGCCAGCAGCCCTCAATCGAACACTGAAGCTTTCTTT
D gene: .
V gene: TRBV14
clone size: many
J gene: TRBJ1-1

CDR3 protein: CASSSEYEQYF
CDR3 DNA: TGTGCCAGCAGCTCAGAATACGAGCAGTACTTC
D gene: .
V gene: TRBV7-9
clone size: few
J gene: TRBJ2-7

CDR3 protein: CASSLTEGVMYF
CDR3 DNA: TGTGCCAGCAGTTTAACGGAGGGAGTCATGTACTTC
D gene: .
V gene: TRBV12-3/TRBV12-4
clone size: .
J gene: TRBJ2-5

CDR3 protein: CASSKGQGRSYEQYF
CDR3 DNA: TGTGCCAGTAGTAAAGGACAAGGCAGGTCCTACGAGCAGTACTTC
D gene: .
V gene: TRBV19
clone size: few
J gene: TRBJ2-7

CDR3 protein: CSARVSGEYNSPLHF
CDR3 DNA: TGCAGTGCCCGAGTGTCCGGGGAATATAATTCACCCCTCCACTTT
D gene: .
V gene: TRBV20-1
clone size: many
J gene: TRBJ1-6

CDR3 protein: CAWRGQGRNTEAFF
CDR3 DNA: TGTGCCTGGAGAGGACAGGGGAGGAACACTGAAGCTTTCTTT
D gene: TRBD1
V gene: TRBV30
clone size: .
J gene: TRBJ1-1

CDR3 protein: CASSPDPYNEQFF
CDR3 DNA: TGTGCCAGCAGCCCTGATCCTTACAATGAGCAGTTCTTC
D gene: .
V gene: TRBV7-2
clone size: .
J gene: TRBJ2-1

CDR3 protein: CASSLVLAGPGTDTQYF
CDR3 DNA: TGTGCCAGCAGTTTAGTGCTAGCGGGACCTGGGACAGATACGCAGTATTTT
D gene: TRBD2
V gene: TRBV27
clone size: .
J gene: TRBJ2-3

CDR3 protein: CASSGVASTDTQYF
CDR3 DNA: TGTGCCAGCAGTGGGGTGGCTAGCACAGATACGCAGTATTTT
D gene: .
V gene: TRBV2
clone size: few
J gene: TRBJ2-3

CDR3 protein: CASSYGGSGLNTEAFF
CDR3 DNA: TGCGCCAGCAGCTATGGGGGCAGTGGGTTAAACACTGAAGCTTTCTTT
D gene: .
V gene: TRBV4-3
clone size: few
J gene: TRBJ1-1

CDR3 protein: CSELAGGGNIQYF
CDR3 DNA: TGCAGTGAGTTAGCGGGAGGAGGGAACATTCAGTACTTC
D gene: TRBD2
V gene: TRBV20-1
clone size: .
J gene: TRBJ2-4

CDR3 protein: CASSFNPGDRGTGELFF
CDR3 DNA: TGTGCCAGCAGCTTTAACCCCGGCGACAGGGGAACCGGGGAGCTGTTTTTT
D gene: TRBD1
V gene: TRBV9
clone size: many
J gene: TRBJ2-2

CDR3 protein: CASSQVGYNEQFF
CDR3 DNA: TGTGCCAGCAGCCAAGTAGGTTACAATGAGCAGTTCTTC
D gene: .
V gene: TRBV14
clone size: .
J gene: TRBJ2-1

CDR3 protein: CASSLFGFTSTSQETQYF
CDR3 DNA: TGTGCCAGCAGCTTGTTTGGGTTCACATCCACGTCGCAAGAGACCCAGTACTTC
D gene: .
V gene: TRBV5-6
clone size: few
J gene: TRBJ2-5

CDR3 protein: CASSEAFRGGGSNQPQHF
CDR3 DNA: TGTGCCAGCAGTGAAGCGTTCAGGGGTGGGGGTAGCAATCAGCCCCAGCATTTT
D gene: .
V gene: TRBV2
clone size: .
J gene: TRBJ1-5

CDR3 protein: CASTTYRAEAFF
CDR3 DNA: TGTGCCAGCACCACATACAGGGCCGAAGCTTTCTTT
D gene: .
V gene: TRBV6-2/TRBV6-3
clone size: .
J gene: TRBJ1-1

CDR3 protein: CASSSRDRVGETQYF
CDR3 DNA: TGCGCCAGCAGCTCCAGGGACAGGGTAGGAGAGACCCAGTACTTC
D gene: TRBD1
V gene: TRBV5-1
clone size: few
J gene: TRBJ2-5

CDR3 protein: CASSVPGGRLFF
CDR3 DNA: TGTGCCAGCAGCGTACCAGGGGGCCGGCTGTTTTTT
D gene: TRBD1
V gene: TRBV9
clone size: .
J gene: TRBJ2-2

CDR3 protein: CASSPPGLGSHEQYF
CDR3 DNA: TGTGCCAGTAGTCCTCCGGGACTAGGAAGCCACGAGCAGTACTTC
D gene: TRBD2
V gene: TRBV19
clone size: .
J gene: TRBJ2-7

CDR3 protein: CASSLTEIQETQYF
CDR3 DNA: TGTGCCAGCAGTTTGACGGAGATTCAGGAGACCCAGTACTTC
D gene: .
V gene: TRBV28
clone size: .
J gene: TRBJ2-5

CDR3 protein: CASSPVSGRTDTQYF
CDR3 DNA: TGTGCCAGCAGCCCAGTTAGCGGGAGAACAGATACGCAGTATTTT
D gene: TRBD2
V gene: TRBV6-2/TRBV6-3
clone size: .
J gene: TRBJ2-3

CDR3 protein: CASSSDWTSGAYSKTQYF
CDR3 DNA: TGTGCCAGCAGCTCCGACTGGACTAGCGGGGCTTACTCGAAGACCCAGTACTTC
D gene: TRBD2
V gene: TRBV11-2
clone size: many
J gene: TRBJ2-5

CDR3 protein: CAIQKDGTYEQYF
CDR3 DNA: TGTGCCATCCAGAAGGACGGGACCTACGAGCAGTACTTC
D gene: .
V gene: TRBV6-1
clone size: .
J gene: TRBJ2-7

CDR3 protein: CSARAFGGYTF
CDR3 DNA: TGCAGTGCCCGGGCGTTTGGGGGCTACACCTTC
D gene: .
V gene: TRBV20-1
clone size: .
J gene: TRBJ1-2

CDR3 protein: CASSQESGQGRKAFF
CDR3 DNA: TGCGCCAGCAGCCAAGAGTCTGGACAGGGCCGTAAAGCTTTCTTT
D gene: TRBD1
V gene: TRBV4-1
clone size: many
J gene: TRBJ1-1

CDR3 protein: CASSERAGNSPLHF
CDR3 DNA: TGTGCCAGCAGTGAACGAGCAGGCAATTCACCCCTCCACTTT
D gene: .
V gene: TRBV6-1
clone size: few
J gene: TRBJ1-6

CDR3 protein: CASSYAPGRIYNEQFF
CDR3 DNA: TGTGCCAGCAGTTATGCCCCGGGGAGGATCTACAATGAGCAGTTCTTC
D gene: .
V gene: TRBV6-2/TRBV6-3
clone size: many
J gene: TRBJ2-1

CDR3 protein: CASSPTSGTGGTEAFF
CDR3 DNA: TGTGCCAGCAGCCCAACCTCAGGGACAGGGGGCACTGAAGCTTTCTTT
D gene: TRBD1
V gene: TRBV7-3
clone size: .
J gene: TRBJ1-1

CDR3 protein: CATATGVHTDTQYF
CDR3 DNA: TGTGCCACCGCGACGGGGGTACACACAGATACGCAGTATTTT
D gene: .
V gene: TRBV12-3/TRBV12-4
clone size: many
J gene: TRBJ2-3

CDR3 protein: CAWSFGTDTDTQYF
CDR3 DNA: TGTGCCTGGAGTTTCGGGACTGACACAGATACGCAGTATTTT
D gene: .
V gene: TRBV30
clone size: .
J gene: TRBJ2-3

CDR3 protein: CASSPRTGRAYTF
CDR3 DNA: TGTGCCAGCAGCCCAAGGACAGGGCGGGCCTACACCTTC
D gene: TRBD1
V gene: TRBV3-1
clone size: few
J gene: TRBJ1-2

CDR3 protein: CASSQELAAYNEQFF
CDR3 DNA: TGCGCCAGCAGCCAAGAACTAGCCGCCTACAATGAGCAGTTCTTC
D gene: .
V gene: TRBV4-3
clone size: many
J gene: TRBJ2-1

CDR3 protein: CASSQGVGSLSPLHF
CDR3 DNA: TGCGCCAGCAGCCAAGGTGTAGGGTCTCTTTCACCCCTCCACTTT
D gene: .
V gene: TRBV4-1
clone size: many
J gene: TRBJ1-6

CDR3 protein: CATSGASRGAHNEQFF
CDR3 DNA: TGTGCCACCAGTGGGGCCAGCAGAGGGGCCCACAATGAGCAGTTCTTC
D gene: .
V gene: TRBV24-1
clone size: .
J gene: TRBJ2-1

CDR3 protein: CASSSYEHHSYEQYF
CDR3 DNA: TGTGCCAGCAGTTCTTATGAGCATCACTCCTACGAGCAGTACTTC
D gene: .
V gene: TRBV12-3/TRBV12-4
clone size: few
J gene: TRBJ2-7

CDR3 protein: CSASRTSRDTQYF
CDR3 DNA: TGCAGTGCTTCCCGGACTAGCAGAGATACGCAGTATTTT
D gene: TRBD2
V gene: TRBV20-1
clone size: few
J gene: TRBJ2-3